This note documents a single T cell receptor (beta chain) sequence. Antigen unknown. Unique molecular identifiers tagged the TCRbeta library. TCRdb itself ran the PCR reads through MiXCR, one entry per CDR3 protein. The table includes just over 950,000 distinct CDR3 sequences, about 30% detected once. Germline values: CDR1 SNHLY, CDR2 FYNNEI. There are 14 residues in the CDR3. Trimming cost V 7 bases and J 13 bases, with 25 bases left between them. The data were obtained in a study of T-cell reconstitution after alpha-beta-depleted transplantation in children. General observations from the study: Recipient T cells and thymic progenitors that survived were the source of the high TCRbeta diversity seen at day 60 in some patients. As was reported, about two months after transplant, alpha-beta T cells came from several hundred expanded graft clones. One year after transplant, T-cell counts and diversity came mostly from newly produced T cells.

The sequence was collected from a boy under three years old who had a stem cell transplant for SCID, so the T cells may come from the graft donor. Specimen: PBMCs, mostly from graft donor cells, collected 360 days after TCRalphabeta/CD19-depleted stem cell transplant. This chain uses TRBV2 with TRBJ1-1; D unresolved. CDR3: CASTLDVTSPWGFF. The CDR3 DNA follows: TGTGCCAGCACTTTAGATGTAACATCTCCCTGGGGTTTCTTT.